This T cell receptor (beta chain) derives from a study of cytomegalovirus exposure and HLA in healthy donors. General study results and limits: Later analysis associated a missense DCLRE1C variant with TCR beta V- and J-gene trimming.

It was with 60 Vbeta and 13 Jbeta primers that the PCR ran. Sequenced by immunoSEQ multiplex PCR; TCRdb stores in-frame clones only, minus some. The table records about 60,000 clones, 70% to 90% of them present only once. This clone occurred a few times. Its antigen is unidentified. Germline CDR1 reads MNHEY; CDR2 reads SMNVEV (reference sequence). V dropped 3 bases and J dropped 3 bases, with 12 bases sitting between them. The CDR3 totals 14 residues. The genes are TRBV27 and TRBJ2-7; weak D call: TRBD1 (5 bases). This TCR was sampled from a male donor in good health and CMV-seronegative. Sequencing was carried out using PBMCs. The CDR3 region is CASSFSGQNYEQYF. DNA of the CDR3: TGTGCCAGCAGTTTCTCTGGACAAAACTACGAGCAGTACTTC.